This TCR beta chain originates from a study of blood T cell repertoires in COVID-19. Original analysis: Scientists estimated how many nucleated cells there were by amplifying reference gene primers. Libraries were prepared by immunoSEQ multiplex PCR; TCRdb keeps only in-frame clonotypes and omits some of them. That table furnishes V, J and clone size, whereas the DNA furnished D and trimming. The data show over 100,000 clones, around four fifths seen once. CDR1 and CDR2 from the germline V gene are SNHLY and FYNNEI. This CDR3 region has 13 residues. The V segment lost 6 bases and the J segment 8 bases; nucleotides outside the gene matches: 6.

The sequenced sample consisted of peripheral blood. The clonotype was recovered from a woman aged 70 to 79 with acute or convalescent COVID-19. The chain uses TRBV2 and TRBJ1-2; TRBD1 agrees at 10 bases. DNA for the CDR3: TGTGCCAGCAGCGAATCGGGACAGGGGGGCTACACCTTC. The encoded protein is CASSESGQGGYTF.